The TCR beta chain under discussion was sequenced for a study of cytomegalovirus exposure and HLA in healthy donors. Germline values: CDR1 SGHTA, CDR2 FQGNSA. The CDR3 sequence is 16 residues long. V was pared by 1 base and J by 2 bases, with 13 bases between. Primers for the PCR totalled 60 Vbeta and 13 Jbeta. Here immunoSEQ multiplex PCR was the method, and the copy in TCRdb shows in-frame clones only, minus some. The repertoire holds more than 95,000 clones, with about 80% as singletons. Study-level results: Across donors, sequencing depth was assumed by presence/absence analyses to be roughly uniform.

Of note for this clone: Its matching antigen is unknown.

The sequence derives from a man aged 25-40 years in good health and CMV-seronegative. This chain joins TRBV7-2 and TRBJ2-3; weak D call: TRBD1 (6 bases). The material sequenced was PBMCs. CDR3 residues: CASSLVGDKTTDTQYF. CDR3 sequence (DNA): TGTGCCAGCAGCTTAGTGGGGGACAAGACCACAGATACGCAGTATTTT.